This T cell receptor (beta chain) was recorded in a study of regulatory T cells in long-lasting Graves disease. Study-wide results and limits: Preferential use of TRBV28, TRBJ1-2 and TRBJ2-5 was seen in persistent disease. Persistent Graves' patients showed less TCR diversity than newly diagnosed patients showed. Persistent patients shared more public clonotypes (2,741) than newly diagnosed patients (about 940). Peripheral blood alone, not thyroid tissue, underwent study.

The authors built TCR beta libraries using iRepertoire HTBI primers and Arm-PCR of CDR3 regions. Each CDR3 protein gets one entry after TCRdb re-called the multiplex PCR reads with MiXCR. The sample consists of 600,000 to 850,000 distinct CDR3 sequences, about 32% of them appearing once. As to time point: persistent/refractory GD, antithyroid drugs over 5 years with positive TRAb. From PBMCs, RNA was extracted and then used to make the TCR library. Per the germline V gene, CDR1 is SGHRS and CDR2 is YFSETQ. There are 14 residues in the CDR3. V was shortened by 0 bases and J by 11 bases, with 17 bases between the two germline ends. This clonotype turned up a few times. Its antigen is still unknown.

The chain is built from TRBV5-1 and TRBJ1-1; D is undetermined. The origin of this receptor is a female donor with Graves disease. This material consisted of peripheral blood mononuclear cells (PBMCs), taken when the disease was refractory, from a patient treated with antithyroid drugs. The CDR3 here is CASSLARTPARAFF. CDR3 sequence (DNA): TGCGCCAGCAGCTTGGCCAGGACCCCCGCTCGCGCTTTCTTT.